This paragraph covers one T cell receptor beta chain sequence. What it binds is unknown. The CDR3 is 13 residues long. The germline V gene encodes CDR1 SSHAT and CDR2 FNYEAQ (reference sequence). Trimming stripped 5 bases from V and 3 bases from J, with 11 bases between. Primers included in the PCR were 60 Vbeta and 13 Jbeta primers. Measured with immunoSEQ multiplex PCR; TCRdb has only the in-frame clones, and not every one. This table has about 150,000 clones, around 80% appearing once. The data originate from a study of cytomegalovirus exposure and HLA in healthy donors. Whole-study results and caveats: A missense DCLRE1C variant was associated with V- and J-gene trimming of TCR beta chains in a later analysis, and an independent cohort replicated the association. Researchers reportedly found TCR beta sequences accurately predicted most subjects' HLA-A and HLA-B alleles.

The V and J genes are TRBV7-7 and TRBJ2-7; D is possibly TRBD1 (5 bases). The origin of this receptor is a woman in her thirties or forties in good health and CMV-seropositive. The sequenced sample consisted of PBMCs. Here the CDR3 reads CASSPARDYEQYF. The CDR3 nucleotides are TGTGCCAGCAGCCCGGCCAGGGACTACGAGCAGTACTTC.